This TCR beta chain was captured by sequencing in a study of memory CD4+ T cells and cytomegalovirus serostatus. As for the study in general: This sample comes from healthy Belgian adults, 9 CMV seropositive, about 25 seronegative.

Germline V gene lookup returns CDR1 LNHDA and CDR2 SQIVND (reference sequence). The CDR3 contains 11 residues. V was trimmed by 6 bases and J by 8 bases, leaving 10 bases between them. Sequencing used immunoSEQ multiplex PCR; TCRdb keeps in-frame clones, though not all of them. The data show about 43,000 clones, more than 60% seen once. Single viable CD3+CD4+CD8-CD45RO+ cells were sorted as the memory CD4+ T cells. Serum IgG to CMV pp150, pp28, p38 and p52 defined serostatus. Specimen: memory CD4+ T cells from blood. The TCR sequence derives from an adult in good health and CMV-seronegative. The chain links TRBV19 to TRBJ1-2, with D possibly matching TRBD1 (6 bases). Here the CDR3 DNA reads TGTGCCAGTAGGAACAGGGACGGCTACACCTTC. Its protein is CASRNRDGYTF.